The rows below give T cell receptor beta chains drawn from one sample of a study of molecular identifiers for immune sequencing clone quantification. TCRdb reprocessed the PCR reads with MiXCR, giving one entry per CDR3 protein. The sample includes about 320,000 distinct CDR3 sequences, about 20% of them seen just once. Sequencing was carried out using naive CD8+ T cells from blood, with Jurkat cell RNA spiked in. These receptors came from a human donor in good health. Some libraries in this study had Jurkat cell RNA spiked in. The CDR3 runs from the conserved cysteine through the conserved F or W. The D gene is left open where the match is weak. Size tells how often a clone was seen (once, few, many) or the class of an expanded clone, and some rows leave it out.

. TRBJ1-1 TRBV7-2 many CASISGQLATEAFF
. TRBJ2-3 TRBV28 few CASSLTIRPVTDTQYF
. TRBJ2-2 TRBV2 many CASSTGEATGELFF
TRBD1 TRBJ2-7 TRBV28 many CASSLTGQGHYEQYF
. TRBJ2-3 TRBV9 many CASSVARLSTDTQYF
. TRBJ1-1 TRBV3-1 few CASSPTVQNTEAFF
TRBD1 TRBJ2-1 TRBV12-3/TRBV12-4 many CASSLQGDEQFF
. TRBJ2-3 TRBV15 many CATSRDPLTDTQYF
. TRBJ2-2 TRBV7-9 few CASTFLGFNTGELFF
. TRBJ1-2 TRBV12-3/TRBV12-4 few CASIGQGGNYGYTF
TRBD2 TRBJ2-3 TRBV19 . CASSWLAGLADTQYF
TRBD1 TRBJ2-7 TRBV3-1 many CASTGTGGDEQYF
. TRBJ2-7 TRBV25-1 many CASTPTDAPGEQYF
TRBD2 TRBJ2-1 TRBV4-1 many CASSQGLAGAYNEQFF
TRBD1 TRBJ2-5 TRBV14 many CASSDRQGLQTQYF
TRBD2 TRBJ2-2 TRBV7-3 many CASSLTSGSVTGELFF
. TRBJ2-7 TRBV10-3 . CAISDLPGTSYEQYF
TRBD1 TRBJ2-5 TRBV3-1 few CASSQDKTGAETQYF
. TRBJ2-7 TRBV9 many CASSVGEEQYF
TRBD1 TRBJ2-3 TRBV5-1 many CASNHLPAGQGTDTQYF
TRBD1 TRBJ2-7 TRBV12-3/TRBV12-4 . CASSSIRQGPPCEQYF
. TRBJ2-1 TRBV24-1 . CATSDGPGTYHEQFF
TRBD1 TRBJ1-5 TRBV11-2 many CASSSGTGQGGSNQPQHF
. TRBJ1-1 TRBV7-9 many CASSTVNTEAFF
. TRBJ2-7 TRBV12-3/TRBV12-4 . CAGSPQGRTAYEQYF
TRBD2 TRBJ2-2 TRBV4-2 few CASSLAGGPSGELFF
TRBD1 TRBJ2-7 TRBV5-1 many CASLDRVGYEQYF
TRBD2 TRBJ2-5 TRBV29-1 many CSVDGLAGVWETQYF
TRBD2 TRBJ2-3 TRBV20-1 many CSARDTTGTSANTQYF
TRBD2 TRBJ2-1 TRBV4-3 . CASSQVLAGFRPGNEQFF
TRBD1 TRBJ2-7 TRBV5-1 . CASSLAGQEHEQYF
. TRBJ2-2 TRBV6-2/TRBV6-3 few CASSSRGSGELFF
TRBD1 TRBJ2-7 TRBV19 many CASSSTTGAYEQYF
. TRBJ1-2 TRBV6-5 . CASSREWGSYGYTF
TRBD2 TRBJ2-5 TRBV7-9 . CASSLDLAGRKQETQYF
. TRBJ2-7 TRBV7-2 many CASSPEPLIYEQYF
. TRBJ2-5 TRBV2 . CASEEQPETQYF
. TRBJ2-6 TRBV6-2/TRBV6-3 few CASSEINSGANVLTF
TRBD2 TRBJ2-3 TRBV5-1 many CASSDRGLAGGSSTDTQYF
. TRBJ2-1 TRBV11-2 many CASSDIDNEQFF
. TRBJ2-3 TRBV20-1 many CSAPLRPPGLRSTDTQYF
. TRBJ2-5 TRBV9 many CASSLLSSPQETQYF
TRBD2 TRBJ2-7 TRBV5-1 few CASSLVSGGGYEQYF
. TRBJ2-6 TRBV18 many CASSRKWAAISGANVLTF
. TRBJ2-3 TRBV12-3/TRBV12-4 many CASSLSGSTSTDTQYF
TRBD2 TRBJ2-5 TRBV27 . CASGSLALIETQYF
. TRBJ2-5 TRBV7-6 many CASSLMVYETQYF
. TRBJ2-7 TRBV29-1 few CSVPVGLEQYF
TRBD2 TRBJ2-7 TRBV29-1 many CSAEGLADTYEQYF
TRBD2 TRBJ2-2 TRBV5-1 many CASSWTSGRFSGELFF
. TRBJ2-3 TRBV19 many CASSMGGRSYRDTQYF
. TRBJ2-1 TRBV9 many CASSLKAQEQFF
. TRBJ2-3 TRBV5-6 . CASSRWSPEVDTQYF
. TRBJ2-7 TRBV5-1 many CASSLEWDEQYF
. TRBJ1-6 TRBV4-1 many CASSQVLTGGNSPLHF
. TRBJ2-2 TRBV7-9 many CASSLDPHRVTGELFF
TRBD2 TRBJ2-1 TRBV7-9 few CASSLRGSGETYKEQFF
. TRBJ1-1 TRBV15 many CATSRVAGNTEAFF
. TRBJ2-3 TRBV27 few CASSSGTGWLTDTQYF